This T cell receptor (beta chain) is from a study of T-cell reconstitution after alpha-beta-depleted transplantation in children. This sample's TCRbeta library carried unique molecular identifier barcodes. TCRdb called the PCR reads again in MiXCR, with one record for every CDR3 protein. Among about 830,000 distinct CDR3 sequences listed, approximately 15% were seen once. Between the trimmed V and J ends, which lost 1 base and 5 bases, there was a span of 6 bases. The CDR3 runs 13 residues. Specimen: PBMCs, mostly from graft donor cells, collected 360 days after TCRalphabeta/CD19-depleted stem cell transplant. This clonotype was obtained from a male patient under 18 who had a stem cell transplant for acute lymphoblastic leukemia, so the T cells may come from the graft donor. The rearrangement links TRBV12-3 or TRBV12-4 to TRBJ1-5; D perhaps matches TRBD1 (5 bases). The CDR3 loop is CASSLGQHQPQHF. The CDR3 DNA sequence: TGTGCCAGCAGTTTAGGACAGCATCAGCCCCAGCATTTT.